What follows describes a single T cell receptor beta chain. Its target is unknown. At one of its ends the junction is not consistent with the germline gene, which may arise from a read error. Three rounds of nested PCR, following a modified ARM-PCR protocol, produced the TCRbeta library. TCRdb recomputed calls from the multiplex PCR reads with MiXCR, one row per CDR3 protein. The sample carries about 93,000 distinct CDR3 sequences, 65% to 75% recorded once. The CDR3 spans 14 residues. The data were obtained in a study of tumor and adjacent non-tumor tissue in lung cancer. Study at large: The patients, around 10 men and 4 to 6 women, were roughly 30 to 80 with stage I to III disease. Findings and caveats of the study: Tumor TCR diversity, when higher, was linked to shorter survival. Compared with tumor, normal lung showed significantly lower TCR diversity. In normal lung, the top 100 clones were significantly more dominant than in tumor.

No cell sorting was done before RNA was extracted from the tissue. The sample comprised lung tumor tissue. The gene calls are TRBV12-3 or TRBV12-4 and TRBJ2-1; D is ambiguous. This sequence originates from a man aged 60-69 years with non-small cell lung cancer. The DNA for the CDR3 is TGTACCAGCAGCTCGCCGGCAAACTACGATGAGCAGTTCTTC. Translation: CTSSSPANYDEQFF.